This paragraph reports one TCR beta chain. Its antigen is undetermined. One junction end does not reproduce the germline sequence, and a read error may be involved. This sample stems from a study of shared clonotypes between healthy human individuals. General observations from the study: Relative to memory subsets, naive subsets generally showed larger estimated richness. Blood alone was sampled, and tissue repertoires likely differ. Clonotype sharing among donors was thought likely to change with sequencing depth. Rarefaction gave evidence that sorted-subset sequencing remained incomplete despite large depth.

Sequencing was performed with immunoSEQ multiplex PCR; in TCRdb, only in-frame clones are kept and a portion is missing. The sample carries about 2.1 million clones, about 92% recorded once. Naive CD8 cells, CD45RO-negative and positively selected for CCR7, excluded terminally differentiated effector memory CD45RA+ cells. Germline V CDR1 and CDR2: MDHEN, SYDVKM. CDR3 size: 13 residues. The sequence derives from a man aged 18 to 35 in good health. Some clones in this sample may be carry-over from other donors' samples. Sequenced input: naive CD8+ T cells from PBMCs. The V gene is TRBV28, the J gene TRBJ2-7; 7 bases are a match to TRBD1. This chain's CDR3 is CASSFRSGTDPSF. DNA of the CDR3: TGTGCCAGCAGTTTTCGCTCCGGGACAGACCCCTCCTTC.